The rows below give T cell receptor beta chains drawn from one sample of a study of regulatory T cells in long-lasting Graves disease. One entry per CDR3 protein results from TCRdb running MiXCR on the multiplex PCR reads. The table includes about 420,000 distinct CDR3 sequences, about a sixth detected once. The sample also formed part of further work on T cells in Graves' hyperthyroidism and ophthalmopathy.

This material consisted of peripheral blood mononuclear cells (PBMCs), taken at new diagnosis, from a patient treated with antithyroid drugs. The receptors originated from a woman aged 18-35 years with Graves disease. The CDR3 runs from the conserved cysteine through the conserved F or W. A D gene is named only where the DNA matches it firmly. Expanded clones are given a class, and other clones once, few, many or no size at all.

v_call	clone_size	j_call	d_call	cdr3_aa	cdr3_nt
TRBV29-1	few	TRBJ2-1	NA	CSVTDGEQFF	TGCAGCGTGACAGATGGTGAGCAGTTCTTC
TRBV4-2	few	TRBJ2-7	TRBD1	CASSGDRAYEQYF	TGTGCCAGCAGCGGGGACAGGGCGTACGAGCAGTACTTC
TRBV2	NA	TRBJ2-1	TRBD2	CASKGQGGSGGLIF	TGTGCCAGCAAGGGGCAGGGCGGGAGCGGGGGGCTGATCTTC
TRBV6-1	many	TRBJ2-5	TRBD2	CASTPLAGVWETQYF	TGTGCCAGCACCCCTCTAGCGGGAGTTTGGGAGACCCAGTACTTC
TRBV6-1	many	TRBJ2-1	TRBD2	CASSEGLAGINEQFF	TGTGCCAGCAGTGAAGGACTAGCGGGAATCAATGAGCAGTTCTTC
TRBV7-9	NA	TRBJ1-4	TRBD1	CASSPGTGVEKLFF	TGTGCCAGCAGCCCTGGGACAGGGGTAGAAAAACTGTTTTTT
TRBV12-3/TRBV12-4	many	TRBJ1-2	NA	CLSGGAGDYGYTF	TGCCTGTCCGGGGGGGCGGGTGACTATGGCTACACCTTC
TRBV6-1	NA	TRBJ1-2	NA	CASSPTGAGPSGYTF	TGTGCCAGCAGCCCGACGGGAGCTGGTCCCTCTGGCTACACCTTC
TRBV7-2	NA	TRBJ2-2	NA	CASSLASRLNTGELFF	TGTGCCAGCAGCTTAGCATCGCGCCTGAACACCGGGGAGCTGTTTTTT
TRBV29-1	many	TRBJ1-1	TRBD1	CSVYGQGGTEAFF	TGCAGCGTTTACGGACAGGGAGGCACTGAAGCTTTCTTT
TRBV7-9	few	TRBJ1-4	NA	CALSVAQINEKLFF	TGTGCCCTATCCGTCGCACAGATTAATGAAAAACTGTTTTTT
TRBV7-8	many	TRBJ1-5	NA	CASSLDSPNQPQHF	TGTGCCAGCAGCTTAGACAGCCCCAATCAGCCCCAGCATTTT
TRBV29-1	NA	TRBJ2-7	NA	CSALRKDCEGSYEQYF	TGCAGCGCACTCAGGAAGGACTGTGAGGGCTCCTACGAGCAGTACTTC
TRBV28	many	TRBJ2-2	NA	CASKVLTGELFF	TGTGCCAGCAAAGTTCTGACCGGGGAGCTGTTTTTT
TRBV2	many	TRBJ2-3	NA	CASSDGGGITDTQYF	TGTGCCAGCAGTGATGGGGGCGGGATAACAGATACGCAGTATTTT
TRBV4-2	few	TRBJ2-1	TRBD2	CASSQDLTGGRNEQFF	TGTGCCAGCAGCCAAGATTTGACGGGAGGTCGGAATGAGCAGTTCTTC
TRBV7-9	once	TRBJ1-6	NA	CASSFDEGYGWSPLHF	TGTGCCAGCAGCTTTGACGAAGGTTACGGATGGTCACCCCTCCACTTT
TRBV7-2	NA	TRBJ2-3	TRBD2	CASSFNPSGRASTDTQYF	TGTGCCAGCAGCTTTAACCCCAGCGGGAGGGCTAGCACAGATACGCAGTATTTT
TRBV20-1	many	TRBJ2-1	TRBD2	CSATSGSFRRSYNEQFF	TGCAGTGCTACCAGCGGGAGCTTTAGGCGGTCCTACAATGAGCAGTTCTTC
TRBV19	NA	TRBJ1-5	TRBD1	CASTTTGGAGSNQPQHF	TGTGCCAGTACAACTACAGGGGGCGCCGGATCGAATCAGCCCCAGCATTTT
TRBV20-1	NA	TRBJ2-1	NA	CSATPGDRNQQFF	TGCAGTGCTACCCCCGGGGATCGCAATCAGCAGTTCTTC
TRBV5-5	many	TRBJ1-6	NA	CASSLELSRQANSPLHF	TGTGCCAGCAGCTTGGAGTTGAGTCGGCAGGCTAATTCACCCCTCCACTTT
TRBV3-1	many	TRBJ2-3	TRBD2	CASSQHAGVIADTQYF	TGTGCCAGCAGCCAACATGCGGGAGTTATCGCAGATACGCAGTATTTT
TRBV4-1	few	TRBJ2-7	NA	CASSQVMVGPPGPYEQYF	TGCGCCAGCAGCCAAGTAATGGTCGGCCCTCCAGGGCCATACGAGCAGTACTTC
TRBV4-3	NA	TRBJ2-7	NA	CASSQDASSYEQYF	TGCGCCAGCAGCCAAGACGCTAGCAGCTACGAGCAGTACTTC
TRBV5-1	few	TRBJ1-3	TRBD1	CASSLLGTGHSGNTIYF	TGCGCCAGCAGCTTGTTGGGGACAGGTCACTCTGGAAACACCATATATTTT
TRBV30	many	TRBJ1-3	NA	CAWSVLVGNTIYF	TGTGCCTGGAGTGTACTGGTTGGAAACACCATATATTTT
TRBV5-1	many	TRBJ1-2	NA	CASSPSRGGGYTF	TGCGCCAGCAGCCCGAGTCGTGGGGGGGGCTACACCTTC
TRBV6-5	few	TRBJ2-3	TRBD2	CASSLKREGLISTDTQYF	TGTGCCAGCAGTTTAAAGCGGGAGGGCCTTATTAGCACAGATACGCAGTATTTT
TRBV7-2	many	TRBJ2-1	NA	CASSLARNNEQFF	TGTGCCAGCAGCTTAGCCCGTAACAATGAGCAGTTCTTC
TRBV30	NA	TRBJ2-7	NA	CAWSSSASYEQYF	TGTGCCTGGAGTTCTAGCGCCTCCTACGAGCAGTACTTC
TRBV2	many	TRBJ1-1	NA	CASSEAGGAEAFF	TGTGCCAGCAGTGAAGCCGGGGGCGCTGAAGCTTTCTTT
TRBV10-3	few	TRBJ2-3	NA	CAIKVNLRDSTDTQYF	TGTGCCATCAAAGTGAACTTGCGGGATAGCACAGATACGCAGTATTTT
TRBV7-3	many	TRBJ2-7	NA	CACVANSSYEQYF	TGTGCCTGCGTAGCGAATAGCTCCTACGAGCAGTACTTC
TRBV6-5	few	TRBJ2-1	NA	CASSSPLALSYNEQFF	TGTGCCAGCAGTTCCCCCCTAGCCCTCTCCTACAATGAGCAGTTCTTC
TRBV5-1	NA	TRBJ2-7	TRBD2	CASSLMGGRGSYEQYF	TGCGCCAGCAGCTTGATGGGCGGGAGGGGTTCCTACGAGCAGTACTTC
TRBV20-1	many	TRBJ1-5	TRBD1	CSASLGGAGNQPQHF	TGCAGTGCTAGTCTAGGGGGCGCAGGCAATCAGCCCCAGCATTTT
TRBV2	many	TRBJ1-1	NA	CASSEGSNTEAFF	TGTGCCAGCAGCGAAGGATCTAACACTGAAGCTTTCTTT
TRBV5-1	NA	TRBJ1-1	TRBD1	CASSLPDNSGQGGMNTEAFF	TGCGCCAGCAGCTTGCCCGACAACTCGGGACAGGGAGGGATGAACACTGAAGCTTTCTTT
TRBV6-1	many	TRBJ2-1	NA	CASSVNAVQSLLSYNEQFF	TGTGCCAGCAGTGTGAACGCCGTCCAGTCACTCCTCTCCTACAATGAGCAGTTCTTC